This passage covers 22 T cell receptor beta chains from one sample sequenced in a study of T-cell memory formation after mild COVID-19. TCRdb independently ran MiXCR on the 5' RACE reads; one entry per CDR3 protein. The repertoire has nearly 350,000 distinct CDR3 sequences, 10% to 15% of them found once; the top ten carry 20% to 25%. Sequenced material: PBMCs or a T cell subset sorted from them (not recorded which). These receptors all come from a man between 18 and 29 years old who had mild COVID-19 (a few samples of this study predate the infection). Cell type and time point are not known.

This clonotype was seen more than once but under ten times. This chain connects TRBV6-2 or TRBV6-3 to TRBJ2-7; either TRBD1 or TRBD2 may fit D (5 bases each). Germline lookup yields CDR1 MNHEY and CDR2 SVGEGT. Trimming cost V 2 bases and J 0 bases, with 11 bases left between them. The CDR3 is 15 residues long. In DNA, the CDR3 is TGTGCCAGCAGTTACGACGGGACCAGCTCCTACGAGCAGTACGTC. Translating it yields CASSYDGTSSYEQYV.

The chain employs TRBV12-3 or TRBV12-4 and TRBJ2-2; D might be TRBD2 (5 bases). Deletions cut 8 bases from V and 6 bases from J, with 19 bases between. This CDR3 has 15 residues. CDR3 residues: CASHRGSGWAGELFF. The CDR3 nucleotides read TGTGCCAGCCATCGGGGATCTGGGTGGGCCGGGGAGCTGTTTTTT.

This clonotype was detected a few times. The V call is TRBV7-6, the J call TRBJ2-5; 11 nucleotides agree with TRBD2. The germline V gene has CDR1 SGHVS and CDR2 FNYEAQ. The CDR3 extends over 15 amino acids. V dropped 6 bases and J dropped 5; count of bases not matched to a gene: 8. The DNA of the CDR3 is TGTGCCAGCAGACCGTCGTCTAGCGGGAGGGAGACCCAGTACTTC. Translating gives CASRPSSSGRETQYF.

This chain joins TRBV20-1 and TRBJ2-3; 8 positions match TRBD2. This CDR3 comprises 15 residues. Germline trimming cut 3 bases from V and 2 bases from J; bases unmatched to any gene: 7. Germline lookup yields CDR1 DFQATT and CDR2 SNEGSKA (reference sequence). CDR3 nucleotides: TGCAGTGCTAGCTTCGGGGGGGGCGACACAGATACGCAGTATTTT. It translates to CSASFGGGDTDTQYF.

This clonotype has a handful of counts. The chain employs TRBV6-5 and TRBJ2-7; TRBD1 matches at 7 bases. Per germline, CDR1 MNHEY and CDR2 SVGAGI. The CDR3 consists of 14 residues. The J segment lost 5 bases and the V segment lost 5 bases, leaving 9 bases of the junction unmatched. CDR3 nucleotides: TGTGCCAGCAGTCGACAGGGTCCTTTCCACGAGCAGTACGTC. It encodes CASSRQGPFHEQYV.

This clonotype was observed at least ten times. V is TRBV4-1 and J is TRBJ2-3; 7 bases line up with TRBD1. Germline V lookup: CDR1 MGHRA, CDR2 YSYEKL. The CDR3 extends over 14 amino acids. With V trimmed by 0 bases and J by 6 bases, 3 bases remained unmatched. In DNA form, the CDR3 reads TGCGCCAGCAGCCAAGAGACAGGGCCTGATACGCAGTATTTT. It is translated as CASSQETGPDTQYF.

The chain has TRBV5-1 and TRBJ2-2, with a possible D match to TRBD1 (5 bases). The CDR3 length is 16 residues. The germline CDR1 and CDR2 sequences are SGHRS and YFSETQ. The germline V and J ends were trimmed by 0 bases and 0 bases, with 9 bases remaining between them. CDR3 nucleotides: TGCGCCAGCAGCTTGGTGTGGGGCGCGAACACCGGGGAGCTGTTTTTT. Translation gives CASSLVWGANTGELFF.

The chain joins TRBV15 to TRBJ2-7, with D perhaps matching TRBD1 (5 bases). V was pared by 3 bases and J by 2 bases, with 8 bases between. The V gene's germline CDR1 is LNHNV and CDR2 YYDKDF (reference sequence). This CDR3 comprises 13 residues. The CDR3 is CATSSDRTYEQYF. DNA of the CDR3: TGTGCCACCAGCAGTGACAGAACCTACGAGCAGTACTTC.

This clonotype was recorded a few times. The chain uses TRBV6-6 and TRBJ1-2; D unclear. V lost 4 bases, J lost 6 bases, and 18 bases lay in between. The CDR3 loop spans 15 amino acids. CDR1 is MNHNY and CDR2 is SVGAGI in the germline V gene (reference sequence). CDR3 in amino acids: CASSSSNPVWDGYTF. CDR3 coding DNA: TGTGCCAGCAGTTCTTCTAACCCCGTTTGGGATGGCTACACCTTC.

The CDR3 coding sequence is TGTGCCAGCAGCCAAGCAGTGGGCTACGCCGGGGAGCTGTTTTTT. Translating gives CASSQAVGYAGELFF. The chain carries TRBV14 and TRBJ2-2; D remains ambiguous. This CDR3 region has 15 residues. V gave up 1 base and J gave up 6 bases, with 12 bases separating them. CDR1 is SGHDN and CDR2 is FVKESK in the germline V gene. The whole variable domain, remainder taken from reference TRBV14 and TRBJ2-2, is EAGVTQFPSHSVIEKGQTVTLRCDPISGHDNLYWYRRVMGKEIKFLLHFVKESKQDESGMPNNRFLAERTGGTYSTLKVQPAELEDSGVYFCASSQAVGYAGELFFGEGSRLTVL.

This clonotype was seen repeatedly, ten times or more. V gene TRBV12-3 or TRBV12-4 combines with J gene TRBJ1-2, with D possibly being TRBD1 (5 bases). V was pared by 5 bases and J by 8 bases, with 15 bases between. This CDR3 has 13 amino acids. The CDR3 region is CASSPPGTSGYTF. CDR3 in DNA: TGTGCCAGCAGTCCACCAGGGACCTCAGGCTACACCTTC.

This clonotype was recorded at least ten times. The V call is TRBV5-6, the J call TRBJ1-2, with no clear D. In germline, CDR1 is SGHDT, CDR2 YYEEEE. The V end lost 4 bases, the J end lost 4 bases, and 14 bases lay between the germline ends. The CDR3 has 14 residues. The CDR3 nucleotides read TGTGCCAGCAGCCTCCCTGGTTTTGTCTATGGCTACACCTTC. Its protein is CASSLPGFVYGYTF.

The CDR3 region has the DNA TGTGCCAGCAGCACAAGGGGACCCCATCAGCCCCAGCATTTT. It is translated as CASSTRGPHQPQHF. V usage is TRBV28 and J usage is TRBJ1-5, with TRBD1 as a possible D gene (5 bases). The CDR3 loop spans 14 amino acids. In germline, CDR1 is MDHEN, CDR2 SYDVKM. Trimming shortened V by 6 bases and J by 5 bases, and 14 bases separated the two germline ends. The full variable domain, in which reference TRBV28 and TRBJ1-5 provide the parts outside the CDR3, is DVKVTQSSRYLVKRTGEKVFLECVQDMDHENMFWYRQDPGLGLRLIYFSYDVKMKEKGDIPEGYSVSREKKERFSLILESASTNQTSMYLCASSTRGPHQPQHFGDGTRLSIL.

This chain connects TRBV18 to TRBJ2-7; 9 bases align to TRBD1. CDR1 is KGHSH and CDR2 is LQKENI in the germline V gene. The V segment lost 4 bases and the J segment 4 bases; nucleotides outside the gene matches: 8. This CDR3 has 15 amino acids. As DNA, the CDR3 is TGTGCCAGCTCACAGGTCGGACAGGGGACTTACGAGCAGTACGTC. Residues: CASSQVGQGTYEQYV.

The CDR3 here is CASSMTGQITGELFF. Here the CDR3 DNA reads TGTGCCAGCAGCATGACGGGACAGATCACCGGGGAGCTGTTTTTT. The chain links TRBV5-6 to TRBJ2-2; TRBD1 agrees at 7 bases. The V gene end was trimmed by 4 bases and the J gene end by 4 bases; junction bases not matched to a gene: 7. CDR3 length equals 15 residues. CDR1 and CDR2 from the germline V gene are SGHDT and YYEEEE.

This clonotype has at least ten counts. The V call is TRBV12-3 or TRBV12-4, the J call TRBJ1-1; possible D gene TRBD1, 6 bases. Trimming cost V 4 bases and J 5 bases, with 14 bases left between them. The CDR3 is made up of 14 amino acids. The DNA of the CDR3 is TGTGCCAGCAGTTCGACAGGTTTGGTGACTGAAGCTTTCTTT. Translating it yields CASSSTGLVTEAFF.

The chain has TRBV7-2 and TRBJ2-2; 9 nucleotides agree with TRBD1. CDR1 SGHTA and CDR2 FQGNSA come from the germline V gene. V was pared by 4 bases and J by 5 bases, with 11 bases of the junction left unmatched. The CDR3 covers 17 residues. CDR3 nucleotide sequence: TGTGCCAGCAGCTACTCGCCGGGACAGGGTGGAACCGGGGAGCTGTTTTTT. As protein: CASSYSPGQGGTGELFF.

A few counts support this clonotype. The chain combines TRBV4-1 with TRBJ2-4, with 7 bases fitting TRBD2. The CDR3 runs to 16 residues. The junction had 5 bases not matched to a gene; V was cut back by 3 bases and J by 0 bases. Looked up from germline, CDR1 is MGHRA and CDR2 is YSYEKL. The CDR3 bases are TGCGCCAGCAGCCACCGAGCGGGACTAGCCAAAAACATTCAGTACTTC. It encodes CASSHRAGLAKNIQYF.

The chain carries TRBV27 and TRBJ2-2, with TRBD2 as a possible D gene (5 bases). V lost 6 bases to trimming and J lost 6 bases, with 14 bases between them. Germline V lookup: CDR1 MNHEY, CDR2 SMNVEV (reference sequence). The CDR3 has 14 amino acids. CDR3 sequence (DNA): TGTGCCAGCAGAGGTGAACTAGTTCCCGGGGAGCTGTTTTTT. This translates into CASRGELVPGELFF.

This clonotype was observed a handful of times. The chain couples TRBV11-3 to TRBJ2-1; 7 bases fit TRBD1. This CDR3 has 14 residues. The V segment lost 1 base and the J segment 9 bases; nucleotides outside the gene matches: 6. Germline lookup yields CDR1 SGHNT and CDR2 YENEEA. In nucleotides, the CDR3 is TGTGCCAGCAGCTTAGGCAGGGGGTATGGTGAGCAGTTCTTC. Translated: CASSLGRGYGEQFF.

The chain recombines TRBV6-5 with TRBJ2-7, with D maybe TRBD1 (6 bases). The CDR3 is made up of 13 amino acids. Germline CDR1 is MNHEY and CDR2 is SVGAGI. The V end lost 6 bases, the J end lost 3 bases, and 12 bases lay between the germline ends. In nucleotides, the CDR3 is TGTGCCAGCAGCTCCACAGGGATCTACGAGCAGTACTTC. This codes for CASSSTGIYEQYF.

This clonotype was observed at least ten times. The V call is TRBV4-1, the J call TRBJ2-5, with 7 bases lining up with TRBD1. The V gene end was trimmed by 2 bases and the J gene end by 4 bases; junction bases not matched to a gene: 4. CDR1 is MGHRA and CDR2 is YSYEKL in the germline V gene. This CDR3 spans 14 amino acids. CDR3 region: CASSQQTGLETQYF. The CDR3, as DNA: TGCGCCAGCAGCCAACAGACAGGGTTAGAGACCCAGTACTTC.